The present entry profiles one T cell receptor beta chain with its context. The germline V gene has CDR1 SGHAT and CDR2 FQNNGV. V lost 3 bases and J 0 bases, leaving 8 bases between the germline ends. The CDR3 is made up of 14 amino acids. The data were taken from a study of identifying expanded T cells in peripheral blood. Data came from immunoSEQ multiplex PCR; TCRdb stores just in-frame clones and leaves some out. The sample contains 60,000 or so clones, about 85% of which appear only once. The source of this sequence is a person aged 18 to 75 in good health. The rearrangement joins TRBV11-2 to TRBJ1-1; D gene ambiguous. The sample was blood. CDR3 DNA: TGTGCCAGCAGCTTTTCCGGGATGAACACTGAAGCTTTCTTT. Residues: CASSFSGMNTEAFF.